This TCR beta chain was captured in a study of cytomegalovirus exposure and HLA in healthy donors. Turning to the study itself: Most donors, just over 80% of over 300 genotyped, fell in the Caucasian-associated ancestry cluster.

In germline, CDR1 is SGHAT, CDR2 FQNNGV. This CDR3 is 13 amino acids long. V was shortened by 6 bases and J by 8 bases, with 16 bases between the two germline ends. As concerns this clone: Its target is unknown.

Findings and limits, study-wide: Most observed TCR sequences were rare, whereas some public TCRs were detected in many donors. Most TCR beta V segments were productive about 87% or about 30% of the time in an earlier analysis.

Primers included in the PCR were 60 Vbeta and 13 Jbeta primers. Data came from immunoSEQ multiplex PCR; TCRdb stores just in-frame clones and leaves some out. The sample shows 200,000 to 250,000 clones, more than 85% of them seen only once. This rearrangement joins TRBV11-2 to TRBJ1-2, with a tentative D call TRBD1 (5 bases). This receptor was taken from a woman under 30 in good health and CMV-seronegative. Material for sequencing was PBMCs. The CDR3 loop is CASRTLQGWGYTF. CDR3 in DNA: TGTGCCAGCAGAACCCTGCAGGGTTGGGGCTACACCTTC.